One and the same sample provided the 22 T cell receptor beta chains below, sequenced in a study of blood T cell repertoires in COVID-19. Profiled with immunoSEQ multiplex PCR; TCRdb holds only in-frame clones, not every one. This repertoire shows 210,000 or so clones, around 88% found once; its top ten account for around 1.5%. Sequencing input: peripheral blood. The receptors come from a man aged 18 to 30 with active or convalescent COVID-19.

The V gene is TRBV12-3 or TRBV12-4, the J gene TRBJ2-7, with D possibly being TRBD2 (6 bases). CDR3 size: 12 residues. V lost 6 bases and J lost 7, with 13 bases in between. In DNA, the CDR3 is TGTGCCAGCAGCGGCAGGGCGGGAGAGCAGTACTTC. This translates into CASSGRAGEQYF.

This CDR3 is CASIFQTSLIATDTQYF. CDR3 nucleotides: TGTGCCAGCATTTTTCAGACTAGCCTTATAGCAACAGATACGCAGTATTTT. The chain uses TRBV2 and TRBJ2-3; the match to TRBD2 covers 7 bases. Per the germline V gene, CDR1 is SNHLY and CDR2 is FYNNEI. V lost 7 bases and J lost 3; bases outside the gene matches: 16. The CDR3 sequence is 17 residues long.

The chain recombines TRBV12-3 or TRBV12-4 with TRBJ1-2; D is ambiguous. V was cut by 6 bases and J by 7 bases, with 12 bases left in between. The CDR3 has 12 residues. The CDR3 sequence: CASSLVGSGYTF. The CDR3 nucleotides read TGTGCCAGCAGCCTCGTGGGGAGTGGCTACACCTTC.

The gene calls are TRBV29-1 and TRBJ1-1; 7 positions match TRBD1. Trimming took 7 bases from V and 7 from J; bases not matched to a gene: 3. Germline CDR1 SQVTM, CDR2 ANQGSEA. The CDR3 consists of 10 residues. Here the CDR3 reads CSAGQVEAFF. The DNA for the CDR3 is TGCAGCGCTGGACAGGTTGAAGCTTTCTTT.

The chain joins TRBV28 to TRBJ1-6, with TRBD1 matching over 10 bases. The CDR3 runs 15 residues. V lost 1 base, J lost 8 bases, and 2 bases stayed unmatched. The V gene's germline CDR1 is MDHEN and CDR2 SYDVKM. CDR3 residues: CASSLLGTGDSPLHF. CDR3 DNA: TGTGCCAGCAGTTTATTGGGGACAGGGGATTCACCCCTCCACTTT.

This CDR3 reads CASSLASQNNEQFF. The CDR3, as DNA: TGTGCCAGCAGCCTAGCCAGCCAAAACAATGAGCAGTTCTTC. This chain joins TRBV19 and TRBJ2-1, with TRBD2 as a possible D gene (5 bases). Germline values: CDR1 LNHDA, CDR2 SQIVND (reference sequence). The V and J ends lost 9 bases and 5 bases respectively, with 17 bases between them. This CDR3 is 14 amino acids long. Looking up the rest from reference TRBV19 and TRBJ2-1 gives the full variable domain: DGGITQSPKYLFRKEGQNVTLSCEQNLNHDAMYWYRQDPGQGLRLIYYSQIVNDFQKGDIAEGYSVSREKKESFPLTVTSAQKNPTAFYLCASSLASQNNEQFFGPGTRLTVL.

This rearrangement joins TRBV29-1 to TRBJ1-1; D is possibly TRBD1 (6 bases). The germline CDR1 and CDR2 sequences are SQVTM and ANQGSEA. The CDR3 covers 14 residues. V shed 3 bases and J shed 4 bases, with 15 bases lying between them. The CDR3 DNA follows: TGCAGCGTTGATAGGGGGGGCGCGGGCACTGAAGCTTTCTTT. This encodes CSVDRGGAGTEAFF.

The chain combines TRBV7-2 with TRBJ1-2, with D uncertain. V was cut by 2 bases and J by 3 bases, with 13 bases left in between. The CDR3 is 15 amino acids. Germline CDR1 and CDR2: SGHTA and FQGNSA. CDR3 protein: CASSLNLFGDYGYTF. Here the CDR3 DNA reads TGTGCCAGCAGCTTAAATTTATTCGGGGACTATGGCTACACCTTC. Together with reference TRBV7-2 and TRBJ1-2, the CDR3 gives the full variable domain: GAGVSQSPSNKVTEKGKDVELRCDPISGHTALYWYRQSLGQGLEFLIYFQGNSAPDKSGLPSDRFSAERTGGSVSTLTIQRTQQEDSAVYLCASSLNLFGDYGYTFGSGTRLTVV.

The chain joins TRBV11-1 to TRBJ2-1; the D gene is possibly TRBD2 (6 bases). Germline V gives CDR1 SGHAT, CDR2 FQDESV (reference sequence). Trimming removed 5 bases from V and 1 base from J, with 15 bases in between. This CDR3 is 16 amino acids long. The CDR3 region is CASSLNSGGSYNEQFF. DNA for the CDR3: TGTGCCAGCAGCCTAAATAGCGGTGGGTCCTACAATGAGCAGTTCTTC.

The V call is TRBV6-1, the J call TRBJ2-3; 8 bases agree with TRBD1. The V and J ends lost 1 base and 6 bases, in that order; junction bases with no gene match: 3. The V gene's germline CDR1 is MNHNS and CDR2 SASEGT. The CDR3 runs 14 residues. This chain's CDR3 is CASSEGTGRDTQYF. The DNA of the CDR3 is TGTGCCAGCAGTGAAGGGACAGGGAGGGATACGCAGTATTTT.

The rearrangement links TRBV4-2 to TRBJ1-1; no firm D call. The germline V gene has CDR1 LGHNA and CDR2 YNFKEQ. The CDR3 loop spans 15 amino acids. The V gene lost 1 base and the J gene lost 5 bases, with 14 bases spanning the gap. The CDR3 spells CASSQVVQDGTEAFF. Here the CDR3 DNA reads TGTGCCAGCAGCCAAGTTGTCCAGGATGGAACTGAAGCTTTCTTT.

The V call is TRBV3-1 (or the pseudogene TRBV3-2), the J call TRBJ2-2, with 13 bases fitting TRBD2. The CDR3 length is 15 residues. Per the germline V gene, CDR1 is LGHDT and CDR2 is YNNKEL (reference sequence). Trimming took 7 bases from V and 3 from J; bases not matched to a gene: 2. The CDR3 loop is CASKGLAGHTGELFF. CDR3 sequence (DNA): TGTGCCAGCAAGGGACTAGCGGGACACACCGGGGAGCTGTTTTTT.

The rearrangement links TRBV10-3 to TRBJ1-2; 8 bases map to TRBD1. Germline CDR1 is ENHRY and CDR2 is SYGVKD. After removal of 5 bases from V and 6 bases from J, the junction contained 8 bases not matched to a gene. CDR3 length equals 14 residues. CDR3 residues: CAISPLGQGDGYTF. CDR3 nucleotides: TGTGCCATCAGTCCCCTTGGACAGGGAGATGGCTACACCTTC.

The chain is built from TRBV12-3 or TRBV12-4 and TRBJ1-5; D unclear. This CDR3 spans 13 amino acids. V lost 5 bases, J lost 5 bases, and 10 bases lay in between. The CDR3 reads CASSGRWDQPQHF. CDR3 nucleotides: TGTGCCAGCAGTGGGCGATGGGATCAGCCCCAGCATTTT.

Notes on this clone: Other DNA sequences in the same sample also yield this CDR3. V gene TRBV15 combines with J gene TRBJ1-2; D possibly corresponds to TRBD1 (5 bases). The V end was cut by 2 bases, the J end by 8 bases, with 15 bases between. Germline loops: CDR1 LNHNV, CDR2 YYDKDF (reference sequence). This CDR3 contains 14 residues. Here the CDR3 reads CATSRKGVSLGYTF. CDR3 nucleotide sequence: TGTGCCACCAGCAGAAAAGGGGTTAGTCTCGGCTACACCTTC.

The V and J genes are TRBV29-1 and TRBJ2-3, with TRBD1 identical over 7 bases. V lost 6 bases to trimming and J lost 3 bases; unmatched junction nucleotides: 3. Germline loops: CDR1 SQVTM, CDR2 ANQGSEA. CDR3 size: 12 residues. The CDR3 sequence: CSVRQGTDTQYF. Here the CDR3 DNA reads TGCAGCGTGCGACAGGGAACAGATACGCAGTATTTT.

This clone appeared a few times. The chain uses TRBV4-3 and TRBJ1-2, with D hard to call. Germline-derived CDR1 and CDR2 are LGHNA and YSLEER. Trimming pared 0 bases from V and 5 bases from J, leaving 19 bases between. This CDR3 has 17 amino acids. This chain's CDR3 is CASSQDSGSGGLYGYTF. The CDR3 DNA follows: TGCGCCAGCAGCCAAGATTCTGGTTCAGGAGGCCTTTATGGCTACACCTTC.

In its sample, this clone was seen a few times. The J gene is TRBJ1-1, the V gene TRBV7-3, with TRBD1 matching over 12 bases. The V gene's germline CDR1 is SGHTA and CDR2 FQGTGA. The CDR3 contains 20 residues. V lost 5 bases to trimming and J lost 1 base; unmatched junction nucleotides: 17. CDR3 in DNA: TGTGCCAGCAGCCTGTCGGGACAGGGGGCGACCCGCGCCGAGAACACTGAAGCTTTCTTT. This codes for CASSLSGQGATRAENTEAFF.

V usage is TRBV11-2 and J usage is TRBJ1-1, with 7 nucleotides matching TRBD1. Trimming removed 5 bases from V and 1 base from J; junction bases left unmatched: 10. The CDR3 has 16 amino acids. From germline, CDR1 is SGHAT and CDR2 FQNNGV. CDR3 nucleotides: TGTGCCAGCAGCCAAATTTGGTACAGGGGGAACACTGAAGCTTTCTTT. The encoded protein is CASSQIWYRGNTEAFF.

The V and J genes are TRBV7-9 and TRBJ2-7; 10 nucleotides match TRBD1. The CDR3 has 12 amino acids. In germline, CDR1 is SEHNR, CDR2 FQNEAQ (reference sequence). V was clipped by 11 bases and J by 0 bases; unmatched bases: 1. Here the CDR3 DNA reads TGTGCCGGACAGGGGGACTCCTACGAGCAGTACTTC. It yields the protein CAGQGDSYEQYF. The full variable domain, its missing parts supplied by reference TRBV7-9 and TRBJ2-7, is DTGVSQNPRHKITKRGQNVTFRCDPISEHNRLYWYRQTLGQGPEFLTYFQNEAQLEKSRLLSDRFSAERPKGSFSTLEIQRTEQGDSAMYLCAGQGDSYEQYFGPGTRLTVT.

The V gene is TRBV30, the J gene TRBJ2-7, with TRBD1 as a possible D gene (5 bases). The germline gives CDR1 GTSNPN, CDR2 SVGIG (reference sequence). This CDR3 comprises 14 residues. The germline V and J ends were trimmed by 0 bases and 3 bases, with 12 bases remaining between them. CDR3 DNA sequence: TGTGCCTGGAGTGTATCAGGACACCTCTACGAGCAGTACTTC. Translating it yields CAWSVSGHLYEQYF.

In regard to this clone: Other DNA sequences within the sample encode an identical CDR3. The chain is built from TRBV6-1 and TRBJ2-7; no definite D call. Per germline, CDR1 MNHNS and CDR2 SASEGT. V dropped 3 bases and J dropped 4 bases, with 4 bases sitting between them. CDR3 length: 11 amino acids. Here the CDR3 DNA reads TGTGCCAGCAGTGAGAGGTACGAGCAGTACTTC. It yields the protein CASSERYEQYF.